Sequencing of this TCR beta chain was carried out in a study of T cell responses to AZD1222 COVID-19 vaccine. This table comes from immunoSEQ multiplex PCR, and its TCRdb copy is limited to in-frame clones, with some not included. The sample lists 95,000 to 130,000 clones, approximately 85% occurring once. The sequencing here drew on peripheral blood, taken on day 0 of MenACWY control vaccination. This receptor was taken from an adult in good health.

CDR3 loop: CASSYAGSGGLRTQYF. CDR3 in DNA: TGTGCCAGCAGTTACGCGGGTAGCGGGGGGTTAAGGACCCAGTACTTC. V is TRBV6-2 or TRBV6-3 and J is TRBJ2-5, with TRBD2 identical over 10 bases. The ends lost 2 bases at V and 7 bases at J; junction bases unmatched: 10. Germline V gene sequence: CDR1 MNHEY, CDR2 SVGEGT. This CDR3 comprises 16 residues.